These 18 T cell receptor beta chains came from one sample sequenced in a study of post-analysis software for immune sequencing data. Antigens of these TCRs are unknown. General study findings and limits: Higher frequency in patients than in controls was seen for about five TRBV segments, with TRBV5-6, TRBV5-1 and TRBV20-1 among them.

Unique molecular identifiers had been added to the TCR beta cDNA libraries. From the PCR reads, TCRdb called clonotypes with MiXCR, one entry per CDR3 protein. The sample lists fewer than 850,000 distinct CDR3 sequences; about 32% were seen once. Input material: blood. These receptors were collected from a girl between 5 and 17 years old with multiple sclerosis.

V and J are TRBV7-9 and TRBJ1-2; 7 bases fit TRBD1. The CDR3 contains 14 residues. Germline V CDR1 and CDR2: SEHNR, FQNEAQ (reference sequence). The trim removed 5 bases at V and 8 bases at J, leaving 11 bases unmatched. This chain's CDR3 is CASSRRTGTGGYTF. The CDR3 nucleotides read TGTGCCAGCAGCCGCCGGACAGGAACGGGGGGCTACACCTTC.

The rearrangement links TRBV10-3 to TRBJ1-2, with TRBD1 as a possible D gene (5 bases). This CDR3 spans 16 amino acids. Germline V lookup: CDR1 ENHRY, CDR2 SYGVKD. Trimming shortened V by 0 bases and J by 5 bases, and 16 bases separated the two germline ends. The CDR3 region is CAISESKGGVRYGYTF. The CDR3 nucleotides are TGTGCCATCAGTGAGTCGAAAGGAGGGGTCCGGTATGGCTACACCTTC.

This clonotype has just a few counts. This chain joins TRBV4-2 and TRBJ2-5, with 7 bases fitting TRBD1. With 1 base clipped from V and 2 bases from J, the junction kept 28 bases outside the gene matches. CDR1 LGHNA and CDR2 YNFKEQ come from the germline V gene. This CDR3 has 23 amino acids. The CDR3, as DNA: TGTGCCAGCAGCCAAGCCTATCTCCGTCGGGACAGTGAGGCAGGCGCTAAGCAAGAGACCCAGTACTTC. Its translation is CASSQAYLRRDSEAGAKQETQYF.

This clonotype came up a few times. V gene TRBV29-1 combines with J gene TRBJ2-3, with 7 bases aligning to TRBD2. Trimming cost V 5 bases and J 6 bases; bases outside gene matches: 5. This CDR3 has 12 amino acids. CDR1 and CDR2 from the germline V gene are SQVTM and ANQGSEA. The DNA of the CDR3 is TGCAGCGTTCAACGGGGAGGGGATACGCAGTATTTT. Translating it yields CSVQRGGDTQYF.

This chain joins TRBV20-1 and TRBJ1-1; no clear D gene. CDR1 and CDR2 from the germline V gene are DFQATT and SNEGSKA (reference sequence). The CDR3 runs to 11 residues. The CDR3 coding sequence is TGCAGGGCTCCAACGAACACTGAAGCTTTCTTT. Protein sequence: CRAPTNTEAFF.

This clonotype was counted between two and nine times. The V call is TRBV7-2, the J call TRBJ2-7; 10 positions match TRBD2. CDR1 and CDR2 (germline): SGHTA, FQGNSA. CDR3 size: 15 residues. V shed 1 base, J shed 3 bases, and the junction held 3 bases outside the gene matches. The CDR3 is CASSLGLAGNYEQYF. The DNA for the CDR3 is TGTGCCAGCAGCTTAGGACTAGCGGGCAACTACGAGCAGTACTTC. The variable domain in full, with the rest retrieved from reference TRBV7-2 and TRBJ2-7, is GAGVSQSPSNKVTEKGKDVELRCDPISGHTALYWYRQSLGQGLEFLIYFQGNSAPDKSGLPSDRFSAERTGGSVSTLTIQRTQQEDSAVYLCASSLGLAGNYEQYFGPGTRLTVT.

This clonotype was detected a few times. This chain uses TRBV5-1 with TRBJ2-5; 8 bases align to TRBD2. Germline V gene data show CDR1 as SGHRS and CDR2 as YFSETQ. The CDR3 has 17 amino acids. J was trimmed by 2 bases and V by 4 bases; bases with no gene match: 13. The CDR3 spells CASSPQVVAGLQETQYF. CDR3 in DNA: TGCGCCAGCAGCCCCCAGGTGGTAGCGGGGTTACAAGAGACCCAGTACTTC.

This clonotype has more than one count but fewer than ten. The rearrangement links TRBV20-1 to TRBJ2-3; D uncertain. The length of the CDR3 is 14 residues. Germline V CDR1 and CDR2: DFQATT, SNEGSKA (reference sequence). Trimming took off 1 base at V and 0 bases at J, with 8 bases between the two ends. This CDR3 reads CSARAPASTDTQYF. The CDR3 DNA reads TGCAGTGCTAGAGCCCCAGCTAGCACAGATACGCAGTATTTT.

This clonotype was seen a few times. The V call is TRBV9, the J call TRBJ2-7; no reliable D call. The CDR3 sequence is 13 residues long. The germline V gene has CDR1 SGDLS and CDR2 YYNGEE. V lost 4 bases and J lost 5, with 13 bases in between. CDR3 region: CASSPSGPHEQYF. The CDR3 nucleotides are TGTGCCAGCAGCCCATCAGGACCCCACGAGCAGTACTTC.

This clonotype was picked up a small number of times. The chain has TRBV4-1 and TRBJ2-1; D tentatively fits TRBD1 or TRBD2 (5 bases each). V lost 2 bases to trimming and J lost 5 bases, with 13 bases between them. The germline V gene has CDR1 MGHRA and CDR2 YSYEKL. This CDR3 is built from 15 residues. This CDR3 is CASSQIGDPNNEQFF. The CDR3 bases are TGCGCCAGCAGCCAAATTGGGGACCCTAACAATGAGCAGTTCTTC.

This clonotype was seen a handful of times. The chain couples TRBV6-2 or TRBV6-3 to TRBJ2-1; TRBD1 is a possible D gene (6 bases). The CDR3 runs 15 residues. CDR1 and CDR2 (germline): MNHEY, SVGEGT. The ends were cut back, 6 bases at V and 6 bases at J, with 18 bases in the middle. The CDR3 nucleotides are TGTGCCAGCAGACCGTCCGGGACAAAACGCAATGAGCAGTTCTTC. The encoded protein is CASRPSGTKRNEQFF.

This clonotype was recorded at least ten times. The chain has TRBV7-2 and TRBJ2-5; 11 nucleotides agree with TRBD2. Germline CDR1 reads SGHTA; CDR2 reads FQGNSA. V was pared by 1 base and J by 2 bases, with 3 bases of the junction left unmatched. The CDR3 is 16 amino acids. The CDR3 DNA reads TGTGCCAGCAGCTTAGTAGGGACTAGCGGTCAAGAGACCCAGTACTTC. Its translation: CASSLVGTSGQETQYF.

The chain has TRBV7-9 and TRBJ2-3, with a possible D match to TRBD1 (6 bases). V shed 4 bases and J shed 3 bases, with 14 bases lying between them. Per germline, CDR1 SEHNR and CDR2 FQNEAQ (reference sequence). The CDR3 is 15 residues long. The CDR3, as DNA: TGTGCCAGCAGCTCGCCACAGGGTATGACAGATACGCAGTATTTT. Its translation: CASSSPQGMTDTQYF.

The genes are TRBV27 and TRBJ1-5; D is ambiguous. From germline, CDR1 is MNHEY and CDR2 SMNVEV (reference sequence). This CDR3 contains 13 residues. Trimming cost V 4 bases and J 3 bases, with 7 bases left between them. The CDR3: CASSSQYNQPQHF. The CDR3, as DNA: TGTGCCAGCAGTTCCCAGTACAATCAGCCCCAGCATTTT.

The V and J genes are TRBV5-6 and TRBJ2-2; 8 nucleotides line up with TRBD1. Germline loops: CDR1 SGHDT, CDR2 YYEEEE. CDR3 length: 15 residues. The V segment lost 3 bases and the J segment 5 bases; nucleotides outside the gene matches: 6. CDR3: CASSYRTGRTGELFF. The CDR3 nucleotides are TGTGCCAGCAGCTACCGGACAGGGAGGACCGGGGAGCTGTTTTTT.

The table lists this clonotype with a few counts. CDR3 coding DNA: TGTGCCAGCAGCTTAAATATCGGCGGTTTCTACAATGAGCAGTTCTTC. Protein: CASSLNIGGFYNEQFF. The chain recombines TRBV7-9 with TRBJ2-1; D ambiguous. The germline V gene has CDR1 SEHNR and CDR2 FQNEAQ (reference sequence). V dropped 2 bases and J dropped 3 bases, with 14 bases sitting between them. The CDR3 length is 16 residues.

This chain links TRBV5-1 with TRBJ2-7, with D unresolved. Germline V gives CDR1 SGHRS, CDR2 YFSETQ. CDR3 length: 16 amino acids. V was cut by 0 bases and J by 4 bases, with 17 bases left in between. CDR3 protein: CASSLAGEGPKYEQYF. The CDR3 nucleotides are TGCGCCAGCAGCTTGGCCGGTGAAGGCCCTAAGTACGAGCAGTACTTC.

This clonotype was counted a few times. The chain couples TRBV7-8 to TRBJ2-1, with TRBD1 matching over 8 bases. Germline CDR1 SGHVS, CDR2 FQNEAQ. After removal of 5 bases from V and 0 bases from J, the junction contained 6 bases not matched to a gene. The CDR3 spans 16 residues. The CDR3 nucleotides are TGTGCCAGCAGCCGATCAGGGGGCTTCTCCTACAATGAGCAGTTCTTC. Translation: CASSRSGGFSYNEQFF.